The rows below give T cell receptor beta chains drawn from one sample of a study of OX40 agonist ivuxolimab in advanced cancers. Clones were sequenced by immunoSEQ multiplex PCR, and TCRdb holds only the in-frame ones, with some missing. Here the sample spans about 54,000 clones, 91% being singletons. The sequences come from CD4+ or CD8+ T cells sorted from blood, collected in a trial of the OX40 agonist ivuxolimab. The receptors here all came from an adult with an advanced solid tumor such as melanoma, head and neck, liver or kidney cancer. The conserved cysteine and the conserved F or W are not part of the CDR3 here.

TRBV28	TRBJ1-5	ASHGTGVSISNQPQH
TRBV4-1	TRBJ2-5	ASSQGPSGRYQETQY
TRBV7-9	TRBJ2-5	ASSLPGSETQY
TRBV6-5	TRBJ1-5	ASSSVPGSNQPQH
TRBV4-2	TRBJ2-1	ASSQADTGTGYNEQF
TRBV7-9	TRBJ1-1	ASSSIEGNTEAF
TRBV9	TRBJ2-3	ASSPTGGPVGTDTQY
TRBV6-5	TRBJ2-5	ASSYSVGETQY
TRBV6-5	TRBJ1-2	ASRGGRYGYT
TRBV4-1	TRBJ1-1	ASSQELGQQNTEAF
TRBV13	TRBJ1-4	ASSLGPRREKLF
TRBV4-1	TRBJ2-7	ASKQTRGSTYEQY
TRBV7-2	TRBJ2-7	ASSLFEDSYEQY
TRBV13	TRBJ2-5	ASSFLAGGTQETQY
TRBV5-1	TRBJ2-7	ASNNQRGQTYEQY
TRBV7-9	TRBJ2-7	ASSPRTVTYEQY
TRBV11-2	TRBJ1-1	ASSLYSAEAF
TRBV19	TRBJ2-7	ASSITGTGALEQY
TRBV6-1	TRBJ2-5	ASSRLAGDQETQY
TRBV5-6	TRBJ2-1	ASSIGQGGYNEQF
TRBV4-1	TRBJ1-1	ASSQTRQEAF
TRBV7-2	TRBJ1-1	ASSLDRGEEAF
TRBV19	TRBJ1-1	ASTPTTGGTEAF
TRBV7-9	TRBJ2-7	ASSLVGGTYEQY
TRBV4-3	TRBJ2-1	ASSQDNFIYGNEQF
TRBV25-1	TRBJ2-7	ASSESGNEQY
TRBV6-1	TRBJ2-3	ASSADTDTQY
TRBV27	TRBJ2-7	ASSLGLAYEQY
TRBV7-9	TRBJ1-2	ASSLVDGGRFYGYT
TRBV7-3	TRBJ2-1	ASSLGLAGYNEQF
TRBV4-3	TRBJ2-7	ASSQGTGYEQY
TRBV9	TRBJ2-1	ASSGGLARYNEQF
TRBV5-6	TRBJ1-3	ASSFGTSGNTIY
TRBV6-5	TRBJ2-7	ASSGPGQGPYEQY
TRBV27	TRBJ1-4	ASSRSRGTNEKLF
TRBV27	TRBJ1-5	ASSLFVDSNQPQH
TRBV11-2	TRBJ2-5	ASSLRGNQETQY
TRBV27	TRBJ2-7	ASRPSGSGLEQY
TRBV7-6	TRBJ2-2	ASSQGGELF
TRBV4-3	TRBJ2-2	ASSLGVNTGELF
TRBV4-1	TRBJ2-1	ASSPRLAFVNEQF
TRBV27	TRBJ2-7	ASSSLEDTGGSYEQY
TRBV4-3	TRBJ2-7	ASSQVSAGFYYEQY
TRBV6-5	TRBJ2-2	ASMYGTTGELF
TRBV5-6	TRBJ2-7	ASKVQGGSYEQY